The rows below give T cell receptor beta chains drawn from one sample of a study of beta chain features in type 1 diabetes. Some clones are missing from TCRdb's copy, which holds only in-frame ones; the method was immunoSEQ multiplex PCR. This sample has hundreds of thousands of clones; roughly 12% occur once, and the top ten carry 0.017%. The sample was naive CD4+ T cells from blood. These receptors originate from a man younger than 35 in good health. Each CDR3 is given with its conserved first and last residue. A D gene is named only where the DNA matches it firmly. Size tells how often a clone was seen (once, few, many) or the class of an expanded clone, and some rows leave it out.

size: NA
length: 18
D: NA
J: TRBJ2-3
V: TRBV21-1
DNA: TGTGCCAGCATCAACGTGCCGGGACAGGGAGTCTGGCGAGATACGCAGTATTTT
CDR3: CASINVPGQGVWRDTQYF

size: few
length: 12
D: NA
J: TRBJ1-4
V: TRBV4-2
DNA: TGTGCCAGCAGCCTCCGAGATGAAAAACTGTTTTTT
CDR3: CASSLRDEKLFF

size: few
length: 16
D: NA
J: TRBJ1-3
V: TRBV9
DNA: TGTGCCAGCACCAGGACAGACACCTACCTTGGAAACACCATATATTTT
CDR3: CASTRTDTYLGNTIYF

size: NA
length: 14
D: TRBD1
J: TRBJ1-2
V: TRBV19
DNA: TGTGCCAGTAGTATTGGACAGGGGTATCATGGCTACACCTTC
CDR3: CASSIGQGYHGYTF

size: NA
length: 18
D: NA
J: TRBJ1-4
V: TRBV12-2
DNA: TGTGCAAGTCGCTCCAACAGGGATTGGGATAGTACTAATGAAAAACTGTTTTTT
CDR3: CASRSNRDWDSTNEKLFF

size: NA
length: 15
D: NA
J: TRBJ2-2
V: TRBV7-2
DNA: TGTGCCAGCAGCTTAGCGCTCGGGGACACCGGGGAGCTGTTTTTT
CDR3: CASSLALGDTGELFF

size: NA
length: 16
D: TRBD1
J: TRBJ1-5
V: TRBV7-2
DNA: TGTGCCAGCAGCCCTGGGACAGTGTACAGCAATCAGCCCCAGCATTTT
CDR3: CASSPGTVYSNQPQHF

size: few
length: 14
D: NA
J: TRBJ2-5
V: TRBV11-1
DNA: TGTGCCAGCAGCTTAGCGCTGCGTCAAGAGACCCAGTACTTC
CDR3: CASSLALRQETQYF

size: few
length: 13
D: TRBD1
J: TRBJ1-2
V: TRBV7-3
DNA: TGTGCCAGCAGCCCGACAGGGGTCTATGGCTACACCTTC
CDR3: CASSPTGVYGYTF

size: few
length: 15
D: TRBD2
J: TRBJ2-3
V: TRBV5-4
DNA: TGTGCCAGCAGCTTCGGACTAGCGAAACCAGATACGCAGTATTTT
CDR3: CASSFGLAKPDTQYF

size: NA
length: 16
D: TRBD2
J: TRBJ2-3
V: TRBV7-7
DNA: TGTGCCAGCAGCTTAGGGCTAGCGGGGGCCACAGATACGCAGTATTTT
CDR3: CASSLGLAGATDTQYF

size: few
length: 15
D: NA
J: TRBJ2-6
V: TRBV9
DNA: TGTGCCAGCAGCGTAGAGCCATCTGGGGCCAACGTCCTGACTTTC
CDR3: CASSVEPSGANVLTF

size: NA
length: 13
D: NA
J: TRBJ1-1
V: TRBV7-2
DNA: TGTGCCAGCAGCTTAGCGTTGGAGGCTGAAGCTTTCTTT
CDR3: CASSLALEAEAFF

size: NA
length: 15
D: NA
J: TRBJ2-2
V: TRBV7-9
DNA: TGTGCCAGCAGCTTCCTGGTAGCGTGGACCGGGGAGCTGTTTTTT
CDR3: CASSFLVAWTGELFF

size: NA
length: 15
D: TRBD1
J: TRBJ2-5
V: TRBV5-1
DNA: TGCGCCAGCAGCTTGGGGGGTCGGACAGGGGAGGTCCAGTACTTC
CDR3: CASSLGGRTGEVQYF

size: NA
length: 16
D: TRBD2
J: TRBJ2-4
V: TRBV5-1
DNA: TGCGCCAGCAGCTTGGTCGGGGGGGCGGCCAAAAACATTCAGTACTTC
CDR3: CASSLVGGAAKNIQYF

size: NA
length: 12
D: NA
J: TRBJ1-2
V: TRBV7-2
DNA: TGTGCCAGCAGCGTAGAGGGAGGCGGCTACACCTTC
CDR3: CASSVEGGGYTF

size: NA
length: 15
D: NA
J: TRBJ1-5
V: TRBV6-5
DNA: TGTGCCAGCAGCTCAACGGTGGTTAGCAATCAGCCCCAGCATTTT
CDR3: CASSSTVVSNQPQHF

size: few
length: 15
D: NA
J: TRBJ2-2
V: TRBV4-3
DNA: TGCGCCAGCAGCCAAGACCTTTTGAGGACCGGGGAGCTGTTTTTT
CDR3: CASSQDLLRTGELFF

size: NA
length: 16
D: NA
J: TRBJ2-3
V: TRBV27
DNA: TGTGCCAGCAGTCCCCCGTGGGGGCGTGGGACAGATACGCAGTATTTT
CDR3: CASSPPWGRGTDTQYF